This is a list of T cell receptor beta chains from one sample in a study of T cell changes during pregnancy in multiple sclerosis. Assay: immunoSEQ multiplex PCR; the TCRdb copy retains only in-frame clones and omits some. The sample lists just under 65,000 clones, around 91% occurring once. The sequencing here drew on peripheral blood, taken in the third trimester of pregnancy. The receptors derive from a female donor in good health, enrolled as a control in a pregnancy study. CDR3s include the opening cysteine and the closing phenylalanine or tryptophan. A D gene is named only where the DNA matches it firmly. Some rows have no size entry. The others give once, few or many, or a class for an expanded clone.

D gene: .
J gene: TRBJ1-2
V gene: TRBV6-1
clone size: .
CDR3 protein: CASSETGQAYGYTF
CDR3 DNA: TGTGCCAGCAGTGAAACTGGTCAGGCTTATGGCTACACCTTC

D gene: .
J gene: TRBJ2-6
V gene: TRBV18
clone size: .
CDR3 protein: CASSPLENRPNVLTF
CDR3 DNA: TGTGCCAGCTCACCTCTGGAGAACAGGCCCAACGTCCTGACTTTC

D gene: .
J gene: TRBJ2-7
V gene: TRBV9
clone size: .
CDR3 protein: CASSVGTSGEQYF
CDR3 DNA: TGTGCCAGCAGCGTAGGAACCTCAGGGGAGCAGTACTTC

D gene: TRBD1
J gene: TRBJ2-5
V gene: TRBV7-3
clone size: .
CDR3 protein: CASSITGGAETQYF
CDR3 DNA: TGTGCCAGCAGCATTACAGGGGGCGCGGAGACCCAGTACTTC

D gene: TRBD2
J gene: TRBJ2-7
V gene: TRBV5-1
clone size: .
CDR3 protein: CASSLGLAGPYEQYF
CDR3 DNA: TGCGCCAGCAGCTTGGGGCTAGCGGGACCTTACGAGCAGTACTTC

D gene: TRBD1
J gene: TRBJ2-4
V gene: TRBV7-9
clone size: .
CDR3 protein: CASSPLGDRGSLQYF
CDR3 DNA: TGTGCCAGCAGCCCATTAGGGGACAGGGGTAGTTTACAGTACTTC

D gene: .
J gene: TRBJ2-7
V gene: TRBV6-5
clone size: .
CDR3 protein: CASSYSGLRSFYEQYF
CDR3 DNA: TGTGCCAGCAGTTACTCCGGACTCCGGTCCTTCTACGAGCAGTACTTC

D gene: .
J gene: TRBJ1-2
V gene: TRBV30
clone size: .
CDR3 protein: CAWSAQGNGGYTF
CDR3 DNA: TGTGCCTGGAGTGCGCAGGGGAATGGCGGCTACACCTTC

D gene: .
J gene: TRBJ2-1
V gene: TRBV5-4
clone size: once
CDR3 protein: CASSLPGAVGEQFF
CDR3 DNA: TGTGCCAGCAGCTTGCCAGGGGCCGTTGGTGAGCAGTTCTTC

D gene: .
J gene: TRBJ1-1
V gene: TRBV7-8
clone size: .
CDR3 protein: CASSPGGGTEAFF
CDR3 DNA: TGTGCCAGCAGCCCCGGGGGAGGCACTGAAGCTTTCTTT

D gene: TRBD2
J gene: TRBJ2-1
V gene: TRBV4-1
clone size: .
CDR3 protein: CASSLLEGPGLARNEQFF
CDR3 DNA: TGCGCCAGCAGCCTCCTAGAGGGCCCCGGACTAGCGAGGAATGAGCAGTTCTTC

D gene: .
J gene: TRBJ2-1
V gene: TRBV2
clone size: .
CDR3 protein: CASHLGDSYNEQFF
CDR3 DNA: TGTGCCAGCCATCTAGGGGACTCATACAATGAGCAGTTCTTC

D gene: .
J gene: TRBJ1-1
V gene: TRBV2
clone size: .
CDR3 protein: CAIFTSGVAEAFF
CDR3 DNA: TGTGCCATCTTCACTTCAGGGGTCGCTGAAGCTTTCTTT

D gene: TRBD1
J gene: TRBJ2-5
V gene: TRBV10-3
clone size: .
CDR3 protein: CAISVGTGDQETQYF
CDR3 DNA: TGTGCCATCAGTGTCGGGACAGGTGACCAAGAGACCCAGTACTTC

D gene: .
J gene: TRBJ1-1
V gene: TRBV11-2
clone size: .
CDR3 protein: CASTWARNTEAFF
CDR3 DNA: TGTGCCAGCACCTGGGCCAGGAACACTGAAGCTTTCTTT

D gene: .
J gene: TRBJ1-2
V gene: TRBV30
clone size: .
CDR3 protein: CAWSRFWSGDGGISNYGYTF
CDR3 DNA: TGTGCCTGGAGCCGTTTTTGGTCTGGGGACGGGGGAATCTCGAACTATGGCTACACCTTC

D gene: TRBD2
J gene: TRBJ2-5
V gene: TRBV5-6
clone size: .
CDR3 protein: CASSSPTSFGETQYF
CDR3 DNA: TGTGCCAGCAGCTCCCCGACTAGCTTTGGAGAGACCCAGTACTTC

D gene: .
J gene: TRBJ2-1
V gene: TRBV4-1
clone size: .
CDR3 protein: CASLARPSSYNEQFF
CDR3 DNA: TGCGCCAGCCTAGCCCGCCCAAGCTCCTACAATGAGCAGTTCTTC

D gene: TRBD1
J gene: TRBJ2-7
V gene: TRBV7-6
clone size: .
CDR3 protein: CASSLGQGVGEQYF
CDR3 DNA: TGTGCCAGCAGCTTGGGACAGGGGGTCGGCGAGCAGTACTTC

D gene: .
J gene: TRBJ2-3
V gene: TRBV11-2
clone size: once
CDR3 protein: CASGGSSTDTQYF
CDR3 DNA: TGTGCCTCCGGCGGGTCTAGCACAGATACGCAGTATTTT

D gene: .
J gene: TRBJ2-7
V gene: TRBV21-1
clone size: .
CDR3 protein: CASSPRTGKVYEQYF
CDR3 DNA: TGTGCCAGCAGCCCCAGGACAGGGAAAGTCTACGAGCAGTACTTC

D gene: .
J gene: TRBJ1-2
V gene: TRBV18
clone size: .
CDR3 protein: CASSEGFAHGYTF
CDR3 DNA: TGTGCCAGCTCGGAGGGATTCGCGCATGGCTACACCTTC

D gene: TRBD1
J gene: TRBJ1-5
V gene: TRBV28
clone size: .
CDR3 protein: CASSLPGGFYSNQPQHF
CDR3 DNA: TGTGCCAGCAGTCTGCCAGGGGGTTTTTATAGCAATCAGCCCCAGCATTTT

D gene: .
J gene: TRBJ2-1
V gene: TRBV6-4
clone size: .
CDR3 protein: CASSEVDSSEQFF
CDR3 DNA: TGTGCCAGCAGTGAGGTGGACTCCAGTGAGCAGTTCTTC

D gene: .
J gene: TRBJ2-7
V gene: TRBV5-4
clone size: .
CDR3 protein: CATRSGYKDEQYF
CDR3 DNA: TGTGCTACCAGGTCAGGGTACAAAGACGAGCAGTACTTC

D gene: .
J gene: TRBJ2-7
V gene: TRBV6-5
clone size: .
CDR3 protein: CASSAGTGTYEQYF
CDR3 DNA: TGTGCCAGCAGTGCCGGGACTGGGACCTACGAGCAGTACTTC

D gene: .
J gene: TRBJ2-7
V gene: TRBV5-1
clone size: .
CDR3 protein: CASSLGHVETYEQYF
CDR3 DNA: TGCGCCAGCAGCTTGGGGCATGTGGAGACCTACGAGCAGTACTTC

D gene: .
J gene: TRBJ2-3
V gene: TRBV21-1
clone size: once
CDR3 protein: CASHGLVVADTQYF
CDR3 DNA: TGTGCCTCCCATGGACTAGTTGTAGCAGATACGCAGTATTTT

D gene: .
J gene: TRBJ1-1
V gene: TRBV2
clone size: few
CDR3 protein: CASIRGGEAFF
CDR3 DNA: TGTGCCAGCATAAGGGGAGGTGAAGCTTTCTTT

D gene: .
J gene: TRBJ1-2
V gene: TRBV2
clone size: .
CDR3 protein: CASRGRYYGYTF
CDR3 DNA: TGTGCCAGCAGGGGCAGATATTATGGCTACACCTTC

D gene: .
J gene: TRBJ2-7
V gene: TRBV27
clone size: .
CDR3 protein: CASSLGQGGYEQYF
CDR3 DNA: TGTGCCAGCAGTTTAGGGCAGGGGGGCTACGAGCAGTACTTC

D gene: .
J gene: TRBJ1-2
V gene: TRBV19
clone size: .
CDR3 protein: CASSQGMWGYTF
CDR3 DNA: TGTGCCAGTAGCCAGGGAATGTGGGGCTACACCTTC

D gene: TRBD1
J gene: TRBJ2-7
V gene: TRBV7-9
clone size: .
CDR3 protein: CASSSDRGVIYF
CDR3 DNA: TGTGCCAGCAGCTCTGACAGGGGTGTTATCTACTTC

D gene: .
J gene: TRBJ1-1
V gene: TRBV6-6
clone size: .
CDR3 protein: CASSYSTGVTEAFF
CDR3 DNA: TGTGCCAGCAGTTACTCAACGGGGGTAACTGAAGCTTTCTTT

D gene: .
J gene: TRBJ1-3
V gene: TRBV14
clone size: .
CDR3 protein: CASSQEWGNTIYF
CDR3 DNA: TGTGCCAGCAGCCAAGAATGGGGCAACACCATATATTTT

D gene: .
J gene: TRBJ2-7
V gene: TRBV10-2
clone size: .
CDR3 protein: CASTDRGDGAYEQYF
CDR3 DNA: TGCGCCAGCACGGACCGCGGGGACGGCGCATACGAGCAGTACTTC

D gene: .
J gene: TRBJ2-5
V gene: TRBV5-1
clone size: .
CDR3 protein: CASSPDTSRGWVETQYF
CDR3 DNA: TGCGCCAGCTCCCCGGACACTAGCCGGGGATGGGTAGAGACCCAGTACTTC

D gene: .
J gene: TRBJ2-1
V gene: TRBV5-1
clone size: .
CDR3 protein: CASSPSNEQFF
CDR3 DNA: TGCGCCAGCAGCCCCTCCAATGAGCAGTTCTTC

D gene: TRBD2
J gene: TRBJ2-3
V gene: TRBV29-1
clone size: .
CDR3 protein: CSVEVTGGGDTQYF
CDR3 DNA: TGCAGCGTTGAAGTTACGGGGGGGGGAGATACGCAGTATTTT

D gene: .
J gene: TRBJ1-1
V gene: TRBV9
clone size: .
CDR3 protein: CASSARNTNTEAFF
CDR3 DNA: TGTGCCAGCAGCGCCCGAAACACAAACACTGAAGCTTTCTTT

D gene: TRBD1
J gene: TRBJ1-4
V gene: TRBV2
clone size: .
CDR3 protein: CASIKSFTGQSNEKLFF
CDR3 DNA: TGTGCCAGCATCAAATCATTCACGGGACAGAGCAATGAAAAACTGTTTTTT

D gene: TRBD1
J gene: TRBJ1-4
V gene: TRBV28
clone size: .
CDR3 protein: CASSPPPGQGTNEKLFF
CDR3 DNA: TGTGCCAGCAGCCCACCCCCGGGACAGGGGACTAATGAAAAACTGTTTTTT

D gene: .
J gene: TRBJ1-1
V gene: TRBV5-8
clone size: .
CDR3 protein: CASSLRGNTEAFF
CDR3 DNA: TGTGCCAGCAGCCTCCGGGGGAACACTGAAGCTTTCTTT

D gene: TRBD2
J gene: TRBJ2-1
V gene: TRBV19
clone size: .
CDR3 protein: CASSPSLAGGPYNEQFF
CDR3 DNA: TGTGCCAGTAGTCCGTCCCTAGCGGGAGGGCCCTACAATGAGCAGTTCTTC

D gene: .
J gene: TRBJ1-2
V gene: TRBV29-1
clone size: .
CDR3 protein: CSSSGQRGYGYTF
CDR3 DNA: TGCAGCTCGTCCGGCCAGCGAGGATATGGCTACACCTTC

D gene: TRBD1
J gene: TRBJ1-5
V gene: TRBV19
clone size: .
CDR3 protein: CASTLGTGGNQPQHF
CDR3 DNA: TGTGCCAGCACCCTTGGGACAGGGGGCAATCAGCCCCAGCATTTT

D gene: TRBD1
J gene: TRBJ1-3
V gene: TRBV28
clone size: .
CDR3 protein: CASSPPQGRPSGNTIYF
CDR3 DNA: TGTGCCAGCAGTCCACCACAGGGGCGCCCCTCTGGAAACACCATATATTTT

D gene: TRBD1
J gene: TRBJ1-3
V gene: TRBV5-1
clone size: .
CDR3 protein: CASSIGQGTGNTIYF
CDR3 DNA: TGCGCCAGCAGCATAGGACAGGGGACTGGAAACACCATATATTTT

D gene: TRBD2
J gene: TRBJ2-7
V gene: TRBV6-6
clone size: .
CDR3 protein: CASSYSSGAYEQYF
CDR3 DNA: TGTGCCAGCAGTTACTCGAGCGGGGCCTACGAGCAGTACTTC

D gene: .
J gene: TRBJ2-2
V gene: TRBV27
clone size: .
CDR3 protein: CASSFARVGTGELFF
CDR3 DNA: TGTGCCAGCAGTTTTGCCAGGGTAGGAACCGGGGAGCTGTTTTTT

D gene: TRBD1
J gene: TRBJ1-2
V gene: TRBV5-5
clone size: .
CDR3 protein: CASSPGTGLGGYTF
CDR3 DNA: TGTGCCAGCAGCCCAGGGACAGGGTTAGGTGGCTACACCTTC